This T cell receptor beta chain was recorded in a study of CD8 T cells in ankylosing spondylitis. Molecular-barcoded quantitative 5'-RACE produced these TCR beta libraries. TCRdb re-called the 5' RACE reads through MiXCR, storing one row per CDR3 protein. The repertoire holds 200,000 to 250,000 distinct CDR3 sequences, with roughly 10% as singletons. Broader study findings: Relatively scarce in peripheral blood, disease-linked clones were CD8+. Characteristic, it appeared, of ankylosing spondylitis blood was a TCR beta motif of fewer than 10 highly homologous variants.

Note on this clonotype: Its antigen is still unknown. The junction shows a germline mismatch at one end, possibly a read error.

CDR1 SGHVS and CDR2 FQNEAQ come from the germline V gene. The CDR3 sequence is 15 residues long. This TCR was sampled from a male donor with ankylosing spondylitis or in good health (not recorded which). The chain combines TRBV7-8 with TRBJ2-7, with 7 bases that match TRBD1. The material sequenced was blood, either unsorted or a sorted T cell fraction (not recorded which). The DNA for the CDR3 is TGTACCAGCAGCTTAGACAGACAGGGCCCCTACGAGCAGTACTTC. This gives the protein CTSSLDRQGPYEQYF.